Listed below are T cell receptor beta chains from one sample, sequenced in a study of blood T cells in healthy people across ages. TCRdb reanalysed the 5' RACE reads using MiXCR and keeps one entry per CDR3 protein. The sample lists roughly 1,800,000 distinct CDR3 sequences; approximately 50% were seen once. The sequencing input was blood. Receptors originate from a middle-aged woman in good health. CDR3s leave out the opening cysteine and the closing phenylalanine or tryptophan.

j_gene: TRBJ2-7
v_gene: TRBV20-1
CDR3aa: SARPAVRVVNEQY

j_gene: TRBJ2-5
v_gene: TRBV7-9
CDR3aa: ASSLGRQGKGETQY

j_gene: TRBJ1-4
v_gene: TRBV7-9
CDR3aa: ASSLGRGARTNEKLF

j_gene: TRBJ2-5
v_gene: TRBV28
CDR3aa: ASSRLLAAYQETQY

j_gene: TRBJ1-2
v_gene: TRBV2
CDR3aa: ASTEWRIDYGYT

j_gene: TRBJ2-5
v_gene: TRBV20-1
CDR3aa: SAVAEQETQY

j_gene: TRBJ2-1
v_gene: TRBV10-3
CDR3aa: ALKVAGDHYNEQF

j_gene: TRBJ1-2
v_gene: TRBV29-1
CDR3aa: SVEGSGINGYT

j_gene: TRBJ2-1
v_gene: TRBV6-5
CDR3aa: ASSWFPLREFRDEQF

j_gene: TRBJ2-3
v_gene: TRBV6-2/TRBV6-3
CDR3aa: ATTPTSPGGVYTQY

j_gene: TRBJ1-2
v_gene: TRBV27
CDR3aa: ASSPAGLPSAGYT

j_gene: TRBJ2-7
v_gene: TRBV7-9
CDR3aa: ASSPSGGRSHEQY

j_gene: TRBJ2-1
v_gene: TRBV12-5
CDR3aa: ASGLTSGGDLYNEQF

j_gene: TRBJ1-2
v_gene: TRBV9
CDR3aa: ASSVAANYGYT

j_gene: TRBJ2-4
v_gene: TRBV5-1
CDR3aa: ASSLVRQGDSKNIQY

j_gene: TRBJ1-4
v_gene: TRBV27
CDR3aa: ASSLGGSWAEKLF

j_gene: TRBJ1-6
v_gene: TRBV20-1
CDR3aa: SARDSPNSPLH

j_gene: TRBJ2-3
v_gene: TRBV20-1
CDR3aa: SAPKTSGGYTDTQY

j_gene: TRBJ1-6
v_gene: TRBV10-3
CDR3aa: AIRTEQGPNSPLH

j_gene: TRBJ2-1
v_gene: TRBV11-3
CDR3aa: ASSSYLRDTEQF

j_gene: TRBJ2-5
v_gene: TRBV5-6
CDR3aa: ASSSRDTRIQY

j_gene: TRBJ2-1
v_gene: TRBV28
CDR3aa: ASKPLGRTYNEQF

j_gene: TRBJ1-4
v_gene: TRBV27
CDR3aa: ASSPPGQGATNEKLF

j_gene: TRBJ2-1
v_gene: TRBV4-2
CDR3aa: ASSQVIRRGGTLEQF

j_gene: TRBJ2-3
v_gene: TRBV12-3/TRBV12-4
CDR3aa: ASSLVQPGRFMDTQY

j_gene: TRBJ2-4
v_gene: TRBV6-2/TRBV6-3
CDR3aa: ASRAGTVINIQY

j_gene: TRBJ2-3
v_gene: TRBV9
CDR3aa: ASSARGRGSDTQY

j_gene: TRBJ2-3
v_gene: TRBV6-1
CDR3aa: ASTVESRGQDTQY

j_gene: TRBJ2-5
v_gene: TRBV11-2
CDR3aa: ASSLGGTIQY

j_gene: TRBJ2-6
v_gene: TRBV5-1
CDR3aa: ASKGGVSGANVLT

j_gene: TRBJ2-6
v_gene: TRBV20-1
CDR3aa: SARDGDRGSGANVLT

j_gene: TRBJ1-1
v_gene: TRBV6-5
CDR3aa: ASSYRPGALNTEAF

j_gene: TRBJ1-2
v_gene: TRBV7-9
CDR3aa: ASSLTTGGPNYGYT

j_gene: TRBJ2-3
v_gene: TRBV6-6
CDR3aa: ASTSTRGQGTDTQY

j_gene: TRBJ2-7
v_gene: TRBV27
CDR3aa: ASSLQGRLRMYEQY

j_gene: TRBJ1-2
v_gene: TRBV20-1
CDR3aa: SARLAGRDGVHGYT

j_gene: TRBJ2-1
v_gene: TRBV20-1
CDR3aa: SAPPSGIYNEQF

j_gene: TRBJ2-3
v_gene: TRBV7-9
CDR3aa: ASSPVTSETSTDTQY

j_gene: TRBJ2-7
v_gene: TRBV7-2
CDR3aa: ASSLGPGQGINEQY

j_gene: TRBJ2-7
v_gene: TRBV6-6
CDR3aa: ASSRLAGAFYEQY

j_gene: TRBJ2-5
v_gene: TRBV5-1
CDR3aa: ASSLDGSVETQY

j_gene: TRBJ1-2
v_gene: TRBV4-3
CDR3aa: ASSQVRGTAYGYT

j_gene: TRBJ2-3
v_gene: TRBV6-1
CDR3aa: ASSDTFTDTQY

j_gene: TRBJ2-7
v_gene: TRBV7-2
CDR3aa: ASSFDASSYEQY

j_gene: TRBJ2-5
v_gene: TRBV27
CDR3aa: ASSTRYSQETQY

j_gene: TRBJ2-5
v_gene: TRBV2
CDR3aa: VSREDSETQY

j_gene: TRBJ2-5
v_gene: TRBV20-1
CDR3aa: SARDPTGGHQETQY

j_gene: TRBJ2-6
v_gene: TRBV6-1
CDR3aa: ASSGQISSGANVLT

j_gene: NA
v_gene: TRBV5-1
CDR3aa: ASSDLTGDQETQY

j_gene: TRBJ2-5
v_gene: TRBV21-1
CDR3aa: ASGKRQETQY

j_gene: NA
v_gene: TRBV20-1
CDR3aa: SARGRRQAYEQY